This T cell receptor beta chain was recovered during a study of monozygotic twins with inflammatory bowel disease. Concerning this clonotype itself: What it binds is not known.

General study points: Repertoire similarity did not differ between concordant and discordant twins, possibly owing to limited power.

From the 5' RACE reads, TCRdb lists one entry per CDR3 protein and no DNA. This sample contains about 450,000 distinct CDR3 sequences. The CDR3 runs to 15 residues. The germline V gene has CDR1 SGHRS and CDR2 YFSETQ. This clonotype originated in a human donor with ulcerative colitis or Crohn's disease, or a healthy co-twin of an affected twin (not recorded which). Sequenced input: blood. The rearrangement uses TRBV5-1 and TRBJ2-7; TCRdb's D call, TRBD1, is unchecked because there is no DNA. CDR3 sequence reads: CASSLVPGQTYEQYF. Combining the CDR3 with reference TRBV5-1 and TRBJ2-7 gives the whole variable domain KAGVTQTPRYLIKTRGQQVTLSCSPISGHRSVSWYQQTPGQGLQFLFEYFSETQRNKGNFPGRFSGRQFSNSRSEMNVSTLELGDSALYLCASSLVPGQTYEQYFGPGTRLTVT.